This is a list of T cell receptor beta chains from one sample in a study of blood T cell repertoires in COVID-19. The table came from immunoSEQ multiplex PCR; TCRdb's copy has only in-frame clones and leaves some out. The sample consists of 400,000 to 550,000 clones, 85% to 90% of them appearing once. The sequenced sample was peripheral blood. The receptors originated from a woman aged 30 to 39 with acute or convalescent COVID-19. CDR3s include the opening cysteine and the closing phenylalanine or tryptophan. D genes are given only for firm matches. Clone size is stated in some rows and not others, as once, few, many or a class when expanded.

TRBJ1-2	-	13	-	TRBV7-2	TGTGCCAGCAGCCCCGGACAGAACTATGGCTACACCTTC	CASSPGQNYGYTF
TRBJ2-3	-	12	-	TRBV29-1	TGCAGCGTTATCCCTTCCACAGATACGCAGTATTTT	CSVIPSTDTQYF
TRBJ1-1	-	12	-	TRBV12-3/TRBV12-4	TGTGCCAGCAGTTCAGGGCCCACTGAAGCTTTCTTT	CASSSGPTEAFF
TRBJ1-2	TRBD1	14	-	TRBV6-1	TGTGCCAGCAGTTTTAAGGGACAGGACTATGGCTACACCTTC	CASSFKGQDYGYTF
TRBJ2-1	-	14	-	TRBV30	TGTGCCTGGACCGGGACTGGGGACTACAATGAGCAGTTCTTC	CAWTGTGDYNEQFF
TRBJ2-3	-	20	once	TRBV21-1	TGTGCCAGCAGCAAATATTGCGAAGCGGGGGGGCCAGTAGGTCCAGATACGCAGTATTTT	CASSKYCEAGGPVGPDTQYF
TRBJ2-7	TRBD1	14	-	TRBV7-8	TGTGCCAGCAGCTTCCCGGGACAGCACTACGAGCAGTACTTC	CASSFPGQHYEQYF
TRBJ2-7	TRBD1	14	once	TRBV6-5	TGTGCCAGCGACCGGGACAGGGCCGCCTACGAGCAGTACTTC	CASDRDRAAYEQYF
TRBJ2-2	TRBD2	18	-	TRBV19	TGTGCCAGTAGTATTGCCCTTGGCGGGGGGTTGACCACCGGGGAGCTGTTTTTT	CASSIALGGGLTTGELFF
TRBJ2-1	TRBD2	16	-	TRBV18	TGTGCCAGCTCACCCATGGGACTAGCGGGGATAAATGAGCAGTTCTTC	CASSPMGLAGINEQFF
TRBJ2-5	-	14	-	TRBV13	TGTGCCAGCAGCTTAGGAGGGAGACAAGAGACCCAGTACTTC	CASSLGGRQETQYF
TRBJ2-1	TRBD2	16	once	TRBV5-6	TGTGCCAGCATACACCGTTCGGGGGGGCCCTACAATGAGCAGTTCTTC	CASIHRSGGPYNEQFF
TRBJ2-1	-	14	-	TRBV5-4	TGTGCCAGCAGCTTGGGTCTGGGGGCGCCTGAGCAGTTCTTC	CASSLGLGAPEQFF
TRBJ1-1	TRBD1	11	-	TRBV20-1	TGCAGTGCTAGCCGGACAGGGGAAGCTTTCTTT	CSASRTGEAFF
TRBJ2-7	-	14	-	TRBV6-5	TGTGCCAGCAATACTCGACAGAGCTCCTACGAGCAGTACTTC	CASNTRQSSYEQYF
TRBJ2-7	-	16	-	TRBV5-4	TGTGCCAGCAGCTTGCATTCGGGAACAGGGATCGACGAGCAGTACTTC	CASSLHSGTGIDEQYF
TRBJ2-1	TRBD1	13	-	TRBV5-4	TGTGCCAGCAGGTCCTACAGGGGCCATGAGCAGTTCTTC	CASRSYRGHEQFF
TRBJ2-1	-	15	-	TRBV6-5	TGTGCCAGCAGTTCAGAGGGCCATTTTGACAATGAGCAGTTCTTC	CASSSEGHFDNEQFF
TRBJ1-6	TRBD1	12	-	TRBV25-1	TGTGCCAGCAGGACAGGGAATTCACCCCTCCACTTT	CASRTGNSPLHF
TRBJ1-2	TRBD1	15	-	TRBV29-1	TGCAGCGTTGAAGGACGGGACAGAGACCTCCTTGGCTACACCTTC	CSVEGRDRDLLGYTF
TRBJ2-7	-	15	-	TRBV9	TGTGCCAGCAGCGTAGCGTCCGATCTATCCTACGAGCAGTACTTC	CASSVASDLSYEQYF
TRBJ1-6	-	15	-	TRBV9	TGTGCCAGCAGCGTAGGGAGCTCCTATAATTCACCCCTCCACTTT	CASSVGSSYNSPLHF
TRBJ1-5	TRBD1	15	-	TRBV15	TGTGCCACCAGCGTAGGGGGCAGGGGCAATCAGCCCCAGCATTTT	CATSVGGRGNQPQHF
TRBJ2-1	TRBD2	15	once	TRBV4-2	TGTGCCAGCAGCCAAGTCCGACTAGCGGACAATGAGCAGTTCTTC	CASSQVRLADNEQFF
TRBJ1-1	TRBD1	13	few	TRBV6-5	TGTGCCAGCAGCGGACAGGCCCCTCTTGAAGCTTTCTTT	CASSGQAPLEAFF
TRBJ2-7	-	14	-	TRBV6-5	TGTGCCACCTATCCAAGGGACACCTCCTACGAGCAGTACTTC	CATYPRDTSYEQYF
TRBJ2-7	-	15	-	TRBV18	TGTGCCAGCTCACCAGGAACAGGCCGAACCTACGAGCAGTACTTC	CASSPGTGRTYEQYF